These 15 T cell receptor beta chains came from one sample sequenced in a study of blood T cell repertoires in COVID-19. Sequencing was performed with immunoSEQ multiplex PCR; in TCRdb, only in-frame clones are kept and a portion is missing. The sample lists roughly 25,000 clones, about nine tenths occurring once. The sample consisted of peripheral blood. The receptors stem from a woman older than 75 with acute or convalescent COVID-19.

The V call is TRBV9, the J call TRBJ2-5; 9 bases are shared with TRBD2. In germline, CDR1 is SGDLS, CDR2 YYNGEE. The CDR3 length is 14 residues. Trimming took 4 bases from V and 4 from J; bases not matched to a gene: 5. The CDR3 DNA follows: TGTGCCAGCAGCCCCCGGACTAGCGCAGAGACCCAGTACTTC. Protein: CASSPRTSAETQYF.

The rearrangement links TRBV18 to TRBJ2-4; maybe TRBD2 (6 bases). The V end lost 3 bases, the J end lost 5 bases, and 11 bases lay between the germline ends. CDR1 and CDR2 (germline): KGHSH, LQKENI. The CDR3 is 14 amino acids. CDR3 sequence reads: CASSPSGGENIQYF. Here the CDR3 DNA reads TGTGCCAGCTCACCCAGTGGCGGGGAAAACATTCAGTACTTC.

The chain carries TRBV7-2 and TRBJ1-6; D not certain. This CDR3 spans 17 amino acids. Trimming pared 5 bases from V and 0 bases from J, leaving 14 bases between. Germline values: CDR1 SGHTA, CDR2 FQGNSA. The CDR3 nucleotides are TGTGCCAGCAGCCCTAAAAGGAGTAGCTCCTATAATTCACCCCTCCACTTT. It translates to CASSPKRSSSYNSPLHF.

The rearrangement links TRBV30 to TRBJ1-1; the match to TRBD1 covers 9 bases. J lost 3 bases, V lost 5 bases, and 4 bases had no gene match. Germline lookup yields CDR1 GTSNPN and CDR2 SVGIG (reference sequence). This CDR3 spans 13 amino acids. The CDR3 region is CAWSRQGDTEAFF. The CDR3 coding sequence is TGTGCCTGGTCCCGACAGGGGGACACTGAAGCTTTCTTT.

J is TRBJ2-2 and V is TRBV19, with TRBD2 matching 8 bases. In germline, CDR1 is LNHDA, CDR2 SQIVND (reference sequence). CDR3 length equals 15 residues. V gave up 7 bases and J gave up 7 bases; unmatched junction bases: 11. This CDR3 reads CASIHTGGPNGELFF. The CDR3 coding sequence is TGTGCCAGTATCCACACGGGGGGGCCGAACGGGGAGCTGTTTTTT.

The chain couples TRBV2 to TRBJ2-7; 8 bases map to TRBD1. The CDR3 contains 16 residues. Trimming took 2 bases from V and 4 from J; bases not matched to a gene: 10. Per the germline V gene, CDR1 is SNHLY and CDR2 is FYNNEI. The CDR3 DNA reads as TGTGCCAGCAGTGAATCTGGGACAGGCCTCAGGTACGAGCAGTACTTC. Protein: CASSESGTGLRYEQYF.

The chain combines TRBV7-2 with TRBJ2-3; 13 nucleotides agree with TRBD2. The CDR3 spans 17 residues. V was clipped by 2 bases and J by 0 bases; unmatched bases: 2. Looked up from germline, CDR1 is SGHTA and CDR2 is FQGNSA. CDR3 region: CASSLRLAGGSTDTQYF. The CDR3 coding sequence is TGTGCCAGCAGCTTACGACTAGCGGGAGGTAGCACAGATACGCAGTATTTT. Full variable domain (rest looked up from reference TRBV7-2 and TRBJ2-3): GAGVSQSPSNKVTEKGKDVELRCDPISGHTALYWYRQSLGQGLEFLIYFQGNSAPDKSGLPSDRFSAERTGGSVSTLTIQRTQQEDSAVYLCASSLRLAGGSTDTQYFGPGTRLTVL.

This sequence joins TRBV5-1 and TRBJ2-3, with TRBD1 as a possible D gene (6 bases). CDR3 size: 13 residues. CDR1 is SGHRS, CDR2 YFSETQ, per germline. V lost 0 bases and J lost 6, with 8 bases in between. The CDR3 sequence: CASSLGGPDTQYF. The CDR3 DNA is TGCGCCAGCAGCTTGGGGGGGCCGGATACGCAGTATTTT.

The chain combines TRBV29-1 with TRBJ2-7; 7 bases match TRBD1. CDR1 is SQVTM, CDR2 ANQGSEA, per germline. The ends lost 0 bases at V and 5 bases at J; junction bases unmatched: 10. This CDR3 is 15 amino acids long. CDR3 amino acids: CSVEEGPGQRNEQYF. The CDR3 nucleotides are TGCAGCGTTGAAGAAGGACCGGGACAGCGTAACGAGCAGTACTTC.

This clone came up a few times. The chain combines TRBV3-1 (or the pseudogene TRBV3-2) with TRBJ1-2, with 7 bases fitting TRBD1. The J segment lost 4 bases and the V segment lost 6 bases, leaving 8 bases of the junction unmatched. This CDR3 spans 14 amino acids. Germline lookup yields CDR1 LGHDT and CDR2 YNNKEL (reference sequence). The CDR3 region has the DNA TGTGCCAGCAGTTACACAGGGGATTCCTATGGCTACACCTTC. It translates to CASSYTGDSYGYTF.

The chain recombines TRBV5-1 with TRBJ2-1, with D possibly matching TRBD2 (6 bases). The CDR3 is 15 amino acids. Looked up from germline, CDR1 is SGHRS and CDR2 is YFSETQ. Trimming took off 3 bases at V and 3 bases at J, with 13 bases between the two ends. Here the CDR3 reads CASSSGGTHYNEQFF. CDR3 nucleotide sequence: TGCGCCAGCAGCTCTGGGGGGACTCACTACAATGAGCAGTTCTTC.

The CDR3 reads CASSLQGAHTEAFF. The CDR3 bases are TGTGCCAGCAGTTTACAGGGGGCGCATACTGAAGCTTTCTTT. The V call is TRBV6-5, the J call TRBJ1-1; 9 positions match TRBD1. Germline values: CDR1 MNHEY, CDR2 SVGAGI. Trimming at V came to 4 bases and at J to 5 bases, leaving 5 bases not matched to a gene. The CDR3 runs to 14 residues.

The count of this clone is one. DNA of the CDR3: TGTGCCAGCAGTTACTTTCGGGACAGGGAAGGTGGCTACACCTTC. Translating it yields CASSYFRDREGGYTF. J is TRBJ1-2 and V is TRBV6-6, with TRBD1 identical over 9 bases. The CDR3 spans 15 residues. The V and J ends lost 1 base and 7 bases, in that order; junction bases with no gene match: 7. The V gene's germline CDR1 is MNHNY and CDR2 SVGAGI (reference sequence).

The genes are TRBV9 and TRBJ1-4, with TRBD1 matching over 10 bases. The CDR3 covers 14 residues. The V and J ends lost 3 bases and 8 bases, in that order; junction bases with no gene match: 4. Germline assignment: CDR1 SGDLS and CDR2 YYNGEE. CDR3 nucleotide sequence: TGTGCCAGCAGCGCGGGACAGGGGACCGAAAAACTGTTTTTT. Its translation: CASSAGQGTEKLFF.

This chain links TRBV7-7 with TRBJ2-5; TRBD2 agrees at 12 bases. This CDR3 region has 15 residues. CDR1 and CDR2 from the germline V gene are SSHAT and FNYEAQ (reference sequence). With 4 bases clipped from V and 2 bases from J, the junction kept 2 bases outside the gene matches. DNA for the CDR3: TGTGCCAGCAGCTGGGGGACTAGCGGGCAAGAGACCCAGTACTTC. Translating gives CASSWGTSGQETQYF. The full variable domain, rest sourced from reference TRBV7-7 and TRBJ2-5, is GAGVSQSPRYKVTKRGQDVTLRCDPISSHATLYWYQQALGQGPEFLTYFNYEAQPDKSGLPSDRFSAERPEGSISTLTIQRTEQRDSAMYRCASSWGTSGQETQYFGPGTRLLVL.